Listed here are 26 T cell receptor beta chains from one sample, sequenced in a study of blood T cell repertoires in COVID-19. TCRdb's copy holds only in-frame clones and misses some; the assay was immunoSEQ multiplex PCR. The sample has about 210,000 clones; roughly nine tenths are singletons. Sequencing was done on a sample of peripheral blood. The source of these receptors is a man aged 40-55 years with acute or convalescent COVID-19.

The V and J genes are TRBV5-1 and TRBJ1-4, with TRBD1 identical over 7 bases. Germline values: CDR1 SGHRS, CDR2 YFSETQ. V gave up 4 bases and J gave up 2 bases; unmatched junction bases: 5. The CDR3 contains 15 residues. The CDR3 is CASSRATGTNEKLFF. CDR3 coding DNA: TGCGCCAGCAGCCGAGCGACAGGGACTAATGAAAAACTGTTTTTT.

The CDR3 DNA reads TGTGCCAGCAGTTTAAGGCTAGCGGCCTACAATGAGCAGTTCTTC. Protein sequence: CASSLRLAAYNEQFF. The rearrangement links TRBV28 to TRBJ2-1; 7 bases are shared with TRBD2. This CDR3 is built from 15 residues. The trim removed 2 bases at V and 2 bases at J, leaving 3 bases unmatched. CDR1 is MDHEN, CDR2 SYDVKM, per germline. The variable domain in full, completed from reference TRBV28 and TRBJ2-1, reads DVKVTQSSRYLVKRTGEKVFLECVQDMDHENMFWYRQDPGLGLRLIYFSYDVKMKEKGDIPEGYSVSREKKERFSLILESASTNQTSMYLCASSLRLAAYNEQFFGPGTRLTVL.

The genes are TRBV24-1 and TRBJ1-2, with no clear D. V lost 4 bases, J lost 0 bases, and 5 bases lay in between. CDR3 size: 13 residues. The germline gives CDR1 KGHDR, CDR2 SFDVKD. CDR3 in amino acids: CATSEGANYGYTF. In DNA, the CDR3 is TGTGCCACCAGTGAGGGCGCTAACTATGGCTACACCTTC.

This CDR3 is CASSKTGTGFKDTQYF. CDR3 sequence (DNA): TGTGCCAGCAGCAAGACCGGGACAGGGTTCAAAGATACGCAGTATTTT. The V call is TRBV7-9, the J call TRBJ2-3; TRBD1 agrees at 9 bases. Germline values: CDR1 SEHNR, CDR2 FQNEAQ (reference sequence). The V segment lost 5 bases and the J segment 5 bases; nucleotides outside the gene matches: 11. The CDR3 has 16 residues.

CDR3 in amino acids: CASSRLSGGAHEQYF. DNA of the CDR3: TGTGCCAGCAGCCGTTTAAGCGGGGGGGCCCACGAGCAGTACTTC. The rearrangement links TRBV3-1 (or the pseudogene TRBV3-2) to TRBJ2-7; 10 positions agree with TRBD2. The V segment lost 4 bases and the J segment 5 bases; nucleotides outside the gene matches: 8. The CDR3 contains 15 residues. CDR1 is LGHDT and CDR2 is YNNKEL in the germline V gene (reference sequence).

The chain recombines TRBV5-1 with TRBJ2-2; 8 bases map to TRBD1. The V segment lost 6 bases and the J segment 6 bases; nucleotides outside the gene matches: 10. This CDR3 is built from 15 residues. Germline V CDR1 and CDR2: SGHRS, YFSETQ. CDR3 coding DNA: TGCGCCAGCACGCCGGGACAGGAAGGTCCCGGGGAGCTGTTTTTT. Its translation is CASTPGQEGPGELFF.

The chain couples TRBV5-1 to TRBJ1-2, with D unclear. The CDR3 consists of 14 residues. The V gene lost 0 bases and the J gene lost 3 bases, with 9 bases spanning the gap. Germline CDR1 is SGHRS and CDR2 is YFSETQ. The DNA of the CDR3 is TGCGCCAGCAGCTTGGATACGGGAGACTATGGCTACACCTTC. It is translated as CASSLDTGDYGYTF.

The chain carries TRBV6-1 and TRBJ1-1; TRBD1 is a possible D gene (6 bases). There are 16 residues in the CDR3. CDR1 is MNHNS, CDR2 SASEGT, per germline. V lost 3 bases and J 5 bases, leaving 19 bases between the germline ends. The CDR3 region is CASSDPYLTGLTEAFF. CDR3 sequence (DNA): TGTGCCAGCAGTGACCCGTACCTCACAGGGTTAACTGAAGCTTTCTTT.

The genes are TRBV5-4 and TRBJ1-2, with a possible D match to TRBD1 (6 bases). The CDR3 runs 13 residues. Per the germline V gene, CDR1 is SGHNT and CDR2 is YYREEE (reference sequence). The V and J ends lost 4 bases and 3 bases respectively, with 10 bases between them. The CDR3 loop is CASSLDRHYGYTF. DNA of the CDR3: TGTGCCAGCAGCCTAGACAGGCACTATGGCTACACCTTC.

The gene calls are TRBV28 and TRBJ2-7, with D perhaps TRBD2 (6 bases). The CDR3 is made up of 11 amino acids. Deletions cut 6 bases from V and 6 bases from J, with 9 bases between. Germline CDR1 is MDHEN and CDR2 is SYDVKM. The DNA of the CDR3 is TGTGCCAGCAGGGGGACTTTCGAGCAGTACTTC. Its translation is CASRGTFEQYF.

V is TRBV4-3 and J is TRBJ2-1, with a weak D call TRBD2 (5 bases). Trimming cost V 1 base and J 0 bases, with 13 bases left between them. CDR1 and CDR2 from the germline V gene are LGHNA and YSLEER. The CDR3 loop spans 17 amino acids. The CDR3 DNA reads TGCGCCAGCAGCCAAGCGGTTAGCGAAAGCTCCTACAATGAGCAGTTCTTC. This translates into CASSQAVSESSYNEQFF.

This sequence joins TRBV19 and TRBJ2-3; 8 positions match TRBD1. This CDR3 is built from 15 residues. CDR1 is LNHDA and CDR2 is SQIVND in the germline V gene (reference sequence). Trimming at V came to 8 bases and at J to 0 bases, leaving 7 bases not matched to a gene. This chain's CDR3 is CASRGQVLSTDTQYF. The CDR3 DNA follows: TGTGCCAGTCGGGGACAGGTTCTAAGCACAGATACGCAGTATTTT.

The chain carries TRBV5-4 and TRBJ2-7; 8 bases are a match to TRBD1. Trimming at V came to 1 base and at J to 4 bases, leaving 4 bases not matched to a gene. The V gene's germline CDR1 is SGHNT and CDR2 YYREEE (reference sequence). The CDR3 has 14 residues. CDR3 amino acids: CASSLPTGVYEQYF. CDR3 bases: TGTGCCAGCAGCTTGCCGACAGGGGTTTACGAGCAGTACTTC.

The chain joins TRBV27 to TRBJ2-7; TRBD1 agrees at 8 bases. V was clipped by 5 bases and J by 3 bases; unmatched bases: 9. Germline assignment: CDR1 MNHEY and CDR2 SMNVEV (reference sequence). The CDR3 covers 15 residues. The CDR3 is CASSPTLTGDYEQYF. In DNA form, the CDR3 reads TGTGCCAGCAGTCCAACCCTGACAGGGGACTACGAGCAGTACTTC.

This clone was seen a single time. V usage is TRBV19 and J usage is TRBJ2-3; the D gene is possibly TRBD2 (5 bases). V was shortened by 2 bases and J by 2 bases, with 8 bases between the two germline ends. CDR3 length equals 14 residues. Germline values: CDR1 LNHDA, CDR2 SQIVND (reference sequence). CDR3: CASSIRTATDTQYF. The DNA for the CDR3 is TGTGCCAGTAGTATACGGACTGCCACAGATACGCAGTATTTT.

The chain has TRBV11-1 and TRBJ2-3; D gene uncertain. V lost 2 bases and J lost 0, with 12 bases in between. CDR3 length: 16 residues. Germline V gene sequence: CDR1 SGHAT, CDR2 FQDESV (reference sequence). The CDR3 DNA reads as TGTGCCAGCAGCTTACTAGTCATCCCTAGCACAGATACGCAGTATTTT. Translation: CASSLLVIPSTDTQYF.

The chain employs TRBV6-5 and TRBJ1-1; TRBD1 agrees at 7 bases. The CDR3 covers 13 residues. Germline CDR1 MNHEY, CDR2 SVGAGI. Trimming cost V 2 bases and J 9 bases; bases outside gene matches: 6. CDR3 nucleotide sequence: TGTGCCAGCAGTTACCCCGACAGGGTTCAAGCTTTCTTT. Its translation: CASSYPDRVQAFF.

V gene TRBV2 combines with J gene TRBJ1-5; 7 nucleotides line up with TRBD1. V lost 7 bases and J lost 2; bases outside the gene matches: 8. The germline CDR1 and CDR2 sequences are SNHLY and FYNNEI. The CDR3 runs 15 residues. CDR3 protein: CASNLQGSGNQPQHF. For the CDR3, the DNA is TGTGCCAGCAACCTACAGGGGAGCGGCAATCAGCCCCAGCATTTT.

The genes are TRBV3-1 (or the pseudogene TRBV3-2) and TRBJ1-1; 8 bases match TRBD1. Trimming took 3 bases from V and 6 from J; bases not matched to a gene: 6. Germline lookup yields CDR1 LGHDT and CDR2 YNNKEL (reference sequence). This CDR3 comprises 14 residues. CDR3 in amino acids: CASSHPQGAAEAFF. The CDR3 region has the DNA TGTGCCAGCAGCCATCCCCAGGGGGCGGCTGAAGCTTTCTTT.

This clone was recorded a few times. The chain recombines TRBV5-3 with TRBJ1-4; maybe TRBD1 (5 bases). TRBV5-3 is marked as an open reading frame, function uncertain. CDR3 size: 16 residues. V was pared by 4 bases and J by 0 bases, with 13 bases between. The chain's CDR3 is CARSQRGGATNEKLFF. For the CDR3, the DNA is TGTGCCAGAAGCCAAAGGGGAGGAGCAACTAATGAAAAACTGTTTTTT.

The V call is TRBV28, the J call TRBJ1-5; TRBD1 agrees at 7 bases. Germline CDR1 and CDR2: MDHEN and SYDVKM. The CDR3 has 13 amino acids. V dropped 6 bases and J dropped 7; count of bases not matched to a gene: 6. The CDR3 here is CASRQGTRQPQHF. The CDR3 DNA follows: TGTGCCAGCAGACAGGGGACCAGGCAGCCCCAGCATTTT.

The V call is TRBV13, the J call TRBJ2-7; perhaps TRBD1 as D (6 bases). Germline CDR1 is PRHDT and CDR2 is FYEKMQ (reference sequence). V lost 5 bases to trimming and J lost 7 bases, with 18 bases between them. This CDR3 spans 14 amino acids. Written as DNA, the CDR3 is TGTGCCAGCAGCGGGGGCCCTAGTGGGTTGGAGCAGTACTTC. This gives the protein CASSGGPSGLEQYF.

The chain employs TRBV10-3 and TRBJ2-2, with D possibly being TRBD2 (6 bases). V dropped 10 bases and J dropped 5 bases, with 17 bases sitting between them. There are 14 residues in the CDR3. Germline CDR1 is ENHRY and CDR2 is SYGVKD. The CDR3 region has the DNA TGTGCCAGCTCTTCGGGACTCCTTACCGGGGAGCTGTTTTTT. Encoded protein: CASSSGLLTGELFF.

The V gene is TRBV5-6, the J gene TRBJ2-7; no reliable D call. This CDR3 spans 13 amino acids. The germline V gene has CDR1 SGHDT and CDR2 YYEEEE. V dropped 2 bases and J dropped 0 bases, with 6 bases sitting between them. CDR3 loop: CASSFRYSYEQYF. CDR3 DNA sequence: TGTGCCAGCAGCTTCAGGTACTCCTACGAGCAGTACTTC.

The chain carries TRBV27 and TRBJ2-7; TRBD2 might be the D (6 bases). Trimming shortened V by 5 bases and J by 0 bases, and 17 bases separated the two germline ends. CDR3 size: 16 residues. The germline V gene encodes CDR1 MNHEY and CDR2 SMNVEV (reference sequence). CDR3 region: CASSPGTATSSYEQYF. The CDR3 nucleotides read TGTGCCAGCAGTCCCGGGACGGCGACTAGCTCCTACGAGCAGTACTTC.

The V gene is TRBV9, the J gene TRBJ2-1, with TRBD2 identical over 12 bases. Trimming at V came to 1 base and at J to 6 bases, leaving 8 bases not matched to a gene. The CDR3 has 17 residues. The germline V gene has CDR1 SGDLS and CDR2 YYNGEE. This chain's CDR3 is CASSVPLAGGPVNEQFF. The CDR3 DNA sequence: TGTGCCAGCAGCGTACCTCTAGCGGGAGGGCCGGTCAATGAGCAGTTCTTC.